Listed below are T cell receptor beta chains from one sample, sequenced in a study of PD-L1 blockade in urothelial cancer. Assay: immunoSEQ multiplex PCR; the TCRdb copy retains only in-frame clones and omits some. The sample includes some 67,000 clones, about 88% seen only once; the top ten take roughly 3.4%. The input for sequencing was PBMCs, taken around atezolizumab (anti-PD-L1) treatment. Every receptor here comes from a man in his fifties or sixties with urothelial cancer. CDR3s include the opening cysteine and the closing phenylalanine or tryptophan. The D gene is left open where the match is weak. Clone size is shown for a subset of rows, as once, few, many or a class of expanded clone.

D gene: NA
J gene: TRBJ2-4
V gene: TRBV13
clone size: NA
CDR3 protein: CASSLYNQGLSIQYF
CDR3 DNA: TGTGCCAGCAGCTTATATAATCAGGGATTAAGCATTCAGTACTTC

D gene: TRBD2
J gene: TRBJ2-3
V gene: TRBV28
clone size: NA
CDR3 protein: CASSPPGSGSTDTQYF
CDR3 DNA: TGTGCCAGCAGTCCCCCGGGGAGCGGGAGTACAGATACGCAGTATTTT

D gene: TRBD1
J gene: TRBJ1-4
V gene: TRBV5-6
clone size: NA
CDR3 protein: CASSLALTGRGNEKLFF
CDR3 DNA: TGTGCCAGCAGCTTGGCTTTAACCGGCAGGGGGAATGAAAAACTGTTTTTT

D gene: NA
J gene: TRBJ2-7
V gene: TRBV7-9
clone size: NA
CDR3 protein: CASSLDRSSEQYF
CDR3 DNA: TGTGCCAGCAGCTTAGACAGATCTTCCGAGCAGTACTTC

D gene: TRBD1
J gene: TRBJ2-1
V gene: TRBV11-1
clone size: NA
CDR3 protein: CASSRRDRAYNEQFF
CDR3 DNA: TGTGCCAGCAGCCGCCGGGACAGAGCCTACAATGAGCAGTTCTTC

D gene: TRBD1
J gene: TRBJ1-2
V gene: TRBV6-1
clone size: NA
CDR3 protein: CASSEAGGQGAKGYTF
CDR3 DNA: TGTGCCAGCAGTGAAGCGGGGGGACAGGGGGCAAAGGGCTACACCTTC

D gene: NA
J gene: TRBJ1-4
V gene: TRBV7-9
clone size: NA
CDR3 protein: CASNFGRGNEKLFF
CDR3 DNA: TGTGCCAGCAACTTCGGACGGGGAAATGAAAAACTGTTTTTT

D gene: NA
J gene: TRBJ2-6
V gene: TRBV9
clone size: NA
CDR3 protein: CASSVVQSGANVLTF
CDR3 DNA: TGTGCCAGCAGCGTAGTACAGTCTGGGGCCAACGTCCTGACTTTC

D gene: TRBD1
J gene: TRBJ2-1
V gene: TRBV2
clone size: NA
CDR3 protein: CATRQGTSSYNEQFF
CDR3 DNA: TGTGCCACCCGACAGGGAACGAGCTCCTACAATGAGCAGTTCTTC

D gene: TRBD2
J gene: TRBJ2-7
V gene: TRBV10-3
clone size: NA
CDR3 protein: CAISERGSYEQYF
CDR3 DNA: TGTGCCATCAGTGAACGCGGGAGCTACGAGCAGTACTTC

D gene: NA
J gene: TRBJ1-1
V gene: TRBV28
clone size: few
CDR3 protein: CASSKPGRSEAFF
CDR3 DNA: TGTGCCAGCAGTAAACCAGGGAGGTCTGAAGCTTTCTTT

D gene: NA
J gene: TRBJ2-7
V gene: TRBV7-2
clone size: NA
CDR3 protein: CASSLETGGGEQYF
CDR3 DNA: TGTGCCAGCAGCTTAGAGACTGGCGGTGGGGAGCAGTACTTC

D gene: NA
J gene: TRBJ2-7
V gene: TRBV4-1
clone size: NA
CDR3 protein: CASSLLAGLFVDEQYF
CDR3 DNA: TGCGCCAGCAGCCTACTGGCAGGGCTTTTCGTCGACGAGCAGTACTTC

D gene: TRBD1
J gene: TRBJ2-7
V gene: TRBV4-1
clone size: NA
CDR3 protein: CASREGTGTYEQYF
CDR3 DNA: TGCGCCAGCAGGGAGGGGACAGGAACCTACGAGCAGTACTTC

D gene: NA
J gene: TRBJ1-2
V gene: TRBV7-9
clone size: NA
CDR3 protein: CASSLALFPTF
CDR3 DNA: TGTGCCAGCAGCTTAGCCCTCTTCCCCACCTTC

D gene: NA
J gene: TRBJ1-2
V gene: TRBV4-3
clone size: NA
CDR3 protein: CASSQDERRNYGYTF
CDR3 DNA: TGCGCCAGCAGCCAAGATGAGCGGAGAAACTATGGCTACACCTTC

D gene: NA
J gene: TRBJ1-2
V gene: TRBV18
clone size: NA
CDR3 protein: CASCQDTRNYGYTF
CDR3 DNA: TGTGCCAGCTGTCAAGACACCAGAAACTATGGCTACACCTTC

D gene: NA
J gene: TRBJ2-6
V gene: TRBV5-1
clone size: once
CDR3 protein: CASSLASAGANVLTF
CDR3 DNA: TGCGCCAGCAGCTTGGCCTCAGCTGGGGCCAACGTCCTGACTTTC

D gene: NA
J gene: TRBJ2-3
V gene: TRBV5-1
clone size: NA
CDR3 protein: CASSIYTDTQYF
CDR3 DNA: TGCGCCAGCAGCATATACACAGATACGCAGTATTTT

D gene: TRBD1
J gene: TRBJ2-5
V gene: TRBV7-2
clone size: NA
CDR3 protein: CASSRDRGPETQYF
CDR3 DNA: TGTGCCAGCAGCCGGGACAGGGGGCCAGAGACCCAGTACTTC

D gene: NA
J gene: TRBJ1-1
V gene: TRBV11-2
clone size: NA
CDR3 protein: CASSLGGQLEAFF
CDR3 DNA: TGTGCCAGCAGCTTAGGGGGGCAGCTTGAAGCTTTCTTT

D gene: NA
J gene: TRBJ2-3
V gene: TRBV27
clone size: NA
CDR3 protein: CASKSRGGGGTSTDTQYF
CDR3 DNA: TGTGCCAGCAAGTCTCGAGGCGGCGGGGGCACTAGCACAGATACGCAGTATTTT

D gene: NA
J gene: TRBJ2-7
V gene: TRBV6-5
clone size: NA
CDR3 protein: CASSHRGGDVYEQYF
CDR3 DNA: TGTGCCAGCAGTCACCGAGGGGGGGATGTCTACGAGCAGTACTTC

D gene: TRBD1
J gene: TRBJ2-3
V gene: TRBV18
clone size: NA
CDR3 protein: CASSPGTGSDTQYF
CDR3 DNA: TGTGCCAGCTCACCAGGGACAGGGTCAGATACGCAGTATTTT

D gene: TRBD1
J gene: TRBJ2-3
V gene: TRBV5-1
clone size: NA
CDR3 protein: CASSSPTDTGGILDTQYF
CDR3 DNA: TGCGCCAGCAGCTCTCCGACTGATACAGGGGGAATCTTGGATACGCAGTATTTT

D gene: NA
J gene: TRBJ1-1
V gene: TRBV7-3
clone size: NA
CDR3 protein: CASSVDRNTEAFF
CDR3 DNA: TGTGCCAGCAGCGTGGACAGGAACACTGAAGCTTTCTTT

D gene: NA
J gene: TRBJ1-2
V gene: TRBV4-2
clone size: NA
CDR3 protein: CASSLQRGGQNYGYTF
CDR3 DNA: TGTGCCAGCAGCCTCCAAAGGGGCGGACAGAACTATGGCTACACCTTC

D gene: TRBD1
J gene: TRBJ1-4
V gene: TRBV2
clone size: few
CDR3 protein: CANTGQGEKLFF
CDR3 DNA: TGTGCCAACACGGGACAGGGGGAAAAACTGTTTTTT

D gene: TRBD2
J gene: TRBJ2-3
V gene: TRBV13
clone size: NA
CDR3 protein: CASSLEAGGRTDTQYF
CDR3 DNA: TGTGCCAGCAGCTTAGAAGCGGGAGGGCGCACAGATACGCAGTATTTT

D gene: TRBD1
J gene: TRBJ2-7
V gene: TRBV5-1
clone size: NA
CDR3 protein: CASSSGQGSQEQYF
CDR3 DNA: TGCGCCAGCAGCAGTGGACAGGGGTCACAGGAGCAGTACTTC

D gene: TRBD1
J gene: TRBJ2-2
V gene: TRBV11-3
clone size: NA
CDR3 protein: CASRDRGPTGTGELFF
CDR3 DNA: TGTGCCAGCCGAGACAGGGGGCCAACGGGCACCGGGGAGCTGTTTTTT

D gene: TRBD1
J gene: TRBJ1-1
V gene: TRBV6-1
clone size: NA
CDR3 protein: CASNERGRRTEAFF
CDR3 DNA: TGTGCCAGCAACGAGAGGGGGCGCAGAACTGAAGCTTTCTTT